This T cell receptor beta chain was sequenced during a study of human T cells and chemical hapten exposure (dated by TCRdb to the early 2020s). Some background on the complete study: For sensitization, 2% DPC in acetone was applied to a roughly 2 cm by roughly 2 cm area of upper inner arm skin. Libraries were pooled for sequencing, and variation in per-sample TCR yields was attributed mainly to small differences in library volumes within the pool. Around 29 alopecia patients provided blood for TCR sequencing at one to four time points (pre-sensitization, 2, 6 and 24 weeks). Patch testing was performed on the upper back with Finn chambers containing 0.01% DPC, and the patch tests were scored after 6 days according to International Contact Dermatitis Research Group standards. Blood samples were taken from patients before sensitization (week 0) and then at 2, 6 and about 24 weeks after DPC sensitization. Alopecia areata with under or over 50% scalp involvement, alopecia totalis and alopecia universalis were represented in the patient cohort, which was mostly female. The study tracked peripheral blood TCR repertoire changes in vivo during primary and secondary sensitization to the hapten diphenylcyclopropenone (DPC) in alopecia patients. Weekly therapeutic DPC doses were additionally applied to the scalp of patients throughout the roughly 23-week study period.

Concerning this clonotype itself: Which antigen it targets is not known. One base away there is no much larger clone; base qualities are not given.

Library preparation used RACE. TCRdb records NextSeq 500 as the sequencer. During library preparation, unique molecular identifiers were attached to individual cDNA molecules so that TCRs could be counted quantitatively and reproducibly. From each blood RNA sample, both TCR alpha and TCR beta chains were sequenced. The original pipeline was this. Samples had a median of roughly 87,000 TCRs, with a range from about 23,224 to 750,000. The Decombinator software suite was used to annotate V, J and CDR3 in the TCR reads. Every sample was subsampled to the same number of TCRs (28,000) for the PS versus PT1 abundance plots. TCRs were defined as expanded if absent before sensitization and observed at least eight times at the 2-week time point. TCRdb applied fastp at Q25 and MiXCR to the public reads, then kept only in-frame beta chains. Rows with one shared CDR3 protein collapse into an entry with the most common genes and DNA. TCRdb's processing, not the study's, gives the V and J calls here. A total of some 330,000 distinct CDR3 sequences appear in this sample, around 5% of them only once. Around 8.6% of the sample lies in the top ten.

Study-level results and caveats: After repeated subsampling, the strength of the expansion versus patch-test correlation and the threshold at which it became significant changed. No change with DPC sensitization was found in the number of TCRs above 1 in 1000 frequency, and no evidence of global repertoire structure alterations was found. Because every patient had alopecia, a presumed autoimmune disease, the patients' immune response might differ from that of healthy individuals. Patch test score was positively correlated with the number of PT1 expanded TCRs, with significance at thresholds 8, 16 and 32 but not at 4. Significantly more large CDR3 similarity clusters were formed by expanded TCRs than by pre-sensitization or healthy control sets, consistent with antigen-driven responses.

The time point label, read with the paper, signifies: pre-sensitization, week 0. Sample treatment or condition, as interpreted from the label and publication: therapeutic diphenylcyclopropenone sensitization with weekly scalp DPC. At every patch-test visit, the blood draw took place before the patch test was put on. Eligible patients were aged 18 to 70, diagnosed with alopecia, deemed suitable for DPC therapy, and excluded if pregnant. Total RNA was extracted from unfractionated whole blood collected in Tempus Blood RNA tubes. The CDR3 goes from the cysteine to the phenylalanine over 15 residues. Just the 45-base CDR3 DNA is kept, in frame starting at base 1. CDR1 and CDR2 are drawn from the germline V gene: LGHNA, YSLEER. V is pruned by 3 bases and J by 2 bases, leaving 3 bases of the junction without a gene match.

The sample consisted of whole blood, taken in connection with sensitization to the hapten diphenylcyclopropenone (DPC). The V and J genes are TRBV4-3 and TRBJ2-7; 11 bases in the middle match TRBD2. This TCR was sampled from a woman aged 18-30 years with alopecia areata. Some clones in this sample may be carry-over from other donors' samples. The nucleotide sequence reads as follows: TGCGCCAGCAGCCACGGACTAGCGGGCGCCTACGAGCAGTACTTC. Its coded protein is CASSHGLAGAYEQYF.